The following is a T cell receptor beta chain sequence with its context. Its antigen is not yet known. This sample is part of a study of T cells expressing NK-cell markers (dated by TCRdb to 2018 to 2021). About the investigation overall: TCR beta-chain repertoires were profiled in sorted CD3+CD56+NKG2C+, CD3+CD56+NKG2C- and CD3+CD56-NKG2C+ T-cell subsets from several donors. The libraries were sequenced on Illumina HiSeq 2000/2500, MiSeq or NextSeq, producing 2 x 150 bp reads. The eight sequenced donors were randomly selected healthy volunteers, three men and five women. Seven of the eight sequenced donors were HCMV-seropositive and one was HCMV-seronegative.

The study at large found these results: For five or six donors, the dominant CD3+CD56+NKG2C+ clonotypes were among the top 10 CD8+ clonotypes and accounted for about 1.0-7.5% of CD8+ T cells. Those dominant clonotypes were again the most abundant among CD3+CD56-NKG2C+ cells in several donors, at about 25-60.1%. Whether the expanded NKG2C-expressing T cell clones were specific for HCMV antigens was left unclear.

A commercial ELISA kit detecting HCMV-specific IgG in serum was used to determine HCMV serostatus. Ficoll density gradient centrifugation was used to isolate peripheral blood mononuclear cells from blood. The CDR3 measures 13 amino acids from cysteine to phenylalanine. The DNA is not on file. The instrument given in TCRdb is Illumina HiSeq 2000. 5'RACE template switching, by which a universal primer site and unique molecular identifiers were added, was used to make TCR beta cDNA libraries. Synthesis of cDNA was primed from the TCR beta constant segment and was followed by two consecutive PCR amplification steps. The source study handled its data this way. Reads were demultiplexed and grouped by UMI with MIGEC, and clonotypes were assembled and quantified with MiTCR. To exclude erroneous sequences, any TCR cDNA sequence not supported by at least two reads was discarded. The tcR package was used for downstream repertoire analysis, and clonotypes were matched between fractions using CDR3 nucleotide sequence together with V segment. VDJmatch was used to annotate antigen specificity against VDJdb, with one amino acid substitution in CDR3 allowed. Following TCRdb reprocessing, every CDR3 protein sequence forms one entry, and DNA is not provided. What appears here as the V and J calls and clone size reflects TCRdb's work, not the paper's. The sample's clone listing holds some 110,000 distinct CDR3 sequences. The ten largest clones represent approximately 17% of the sample.

The V and J segments used are TRBV12-3 or TRBV12-4 and TRBJ2-1; the TCRdb D gene call, TRBD2, has no DNA to confirm it. The sequenced sample consisted of blood T cells: a sorted CD56 or NKG2C T cell subset, CD4+ or CD8+ T cells, or bulk PBMC T cells (not recorded which). The source of this sequence is a woman between 18 and 75 years old in good health. The CDR3 region has the sequence CASSLTSGMIQFF.